This TCR beta chain is from a study of blood T cell repertoires in COVID-19. Study-level information: T cells, B-cell-depleted T cells, or PBMCs provided the cDNA or gDNA that served as material.

With V trimmed by 1 base and J by 2 bases, 11 bases remained unmatched. Germline CDR1 reads LNHDA; CDR2 reads SQIVND (reference sequence). The CDR3 extends over 19 amino acids. Original methodology: For nucleated cells, counts were estimated from reference gene primer amplification. Clones were read by immunoSEQ multiplex PCR, and TCRdb kept only the in-frame ones, dropping some. From that table come the V and J calls and clone size; the DNA was used to work out D and trimming. The sample carries around 200,000 clones, around 83% recorded once. The source of this sequence is a woman aged 45-60 years with acute or convalescent COVID-19. The source material was peripheral blood. The V and J genes are TRBV19 and TRBJ2-6, with 7 bases identical to TRBD1. CDR3 region: CASSIGPWDSPPGANVLTF. Here the CDR3 DNA reads TGTGCCAGTAGTATAGGTCCGTGGGACAGCCCACCTGGGGCCAACGTCCTGACTTTC.